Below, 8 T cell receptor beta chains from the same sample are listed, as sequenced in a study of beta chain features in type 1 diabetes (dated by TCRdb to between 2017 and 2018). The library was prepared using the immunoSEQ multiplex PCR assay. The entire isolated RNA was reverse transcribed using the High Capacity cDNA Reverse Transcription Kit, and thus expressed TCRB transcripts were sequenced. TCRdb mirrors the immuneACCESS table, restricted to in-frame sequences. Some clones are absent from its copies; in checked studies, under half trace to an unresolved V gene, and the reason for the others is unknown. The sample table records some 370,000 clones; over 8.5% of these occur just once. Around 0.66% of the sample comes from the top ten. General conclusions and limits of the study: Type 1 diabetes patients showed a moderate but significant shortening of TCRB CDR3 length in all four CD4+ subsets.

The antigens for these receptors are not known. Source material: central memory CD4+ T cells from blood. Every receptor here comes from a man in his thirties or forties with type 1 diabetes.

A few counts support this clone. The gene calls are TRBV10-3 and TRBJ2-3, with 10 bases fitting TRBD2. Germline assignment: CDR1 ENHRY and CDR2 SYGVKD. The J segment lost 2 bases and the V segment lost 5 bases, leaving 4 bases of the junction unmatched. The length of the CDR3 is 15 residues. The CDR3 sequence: CAISQLAGNTDTQYF. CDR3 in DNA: TGTGCCATCAGTCAACTAGCGGGGAACACAGATACGCAGTATTTT.

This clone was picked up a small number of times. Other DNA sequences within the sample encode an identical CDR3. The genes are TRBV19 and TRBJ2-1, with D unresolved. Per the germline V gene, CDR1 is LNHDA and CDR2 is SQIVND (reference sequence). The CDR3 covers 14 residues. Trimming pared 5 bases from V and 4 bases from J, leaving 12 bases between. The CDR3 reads CASSPRTDYNEQFF. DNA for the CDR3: TGTGCCAGTAGTCCAAGGACCGATTACAATGAGCAGTTCTTC.

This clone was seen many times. The CDR3 bases are TGTGCCAGCCTCGAATTGGGGGCGGGTTATAGCAATCAGCCCCAGCATTTT. The encoded protein is CASLELGAGYSNQPQHF. The chain couples TRBV28 to TRBJ1-5; D may be TRBD1 (6 bases). Per germline, CDR1 MDHEN and CDR2 SYDVKM. V dropped 8 bases and J dropped 0 bases, with 20 bases sitting between them. The CDR3 is 17 residues long.

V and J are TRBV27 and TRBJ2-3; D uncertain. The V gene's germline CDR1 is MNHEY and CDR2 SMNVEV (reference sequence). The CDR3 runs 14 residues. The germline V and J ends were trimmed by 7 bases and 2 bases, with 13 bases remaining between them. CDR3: CASNCSSSTDTQYF. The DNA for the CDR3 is TGTGCCAGCAATTGTAGCAGTTCCACAGATACGCAGTATTTT.

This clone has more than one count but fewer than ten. The CDR3 nucleotides read TGTGCCAGCAGCTCAGTCGGGACTAGCTACGAGCAGTACTTC. Translation gives CASSSVGTSYEQYF. The V call is TRBV7-2, the J call TRBJ2-7, with 8 bases lining up with TRBD2. There are 14 residues in the CDR3. The germline V gene encodes CDR1 SGHTA and CDR2 FQGNSA. The junction had 5 bases not matched to a gene; V was cut back by 4 bases and J by 3 bases.

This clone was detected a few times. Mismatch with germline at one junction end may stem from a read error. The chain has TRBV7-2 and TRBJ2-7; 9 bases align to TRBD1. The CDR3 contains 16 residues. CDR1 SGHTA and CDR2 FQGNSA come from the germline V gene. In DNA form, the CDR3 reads TGCGCCAGCAGCCCACTAGGGACAGGGAGCTCCTACGAGCAGTACTTC. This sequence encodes CASSPLGTGSSYEQYF.

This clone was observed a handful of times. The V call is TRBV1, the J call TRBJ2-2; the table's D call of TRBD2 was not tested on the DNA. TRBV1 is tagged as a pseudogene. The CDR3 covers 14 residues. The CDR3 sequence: CASSAEANTGELFF. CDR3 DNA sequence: TGCGCCAGCAGCGCGGAAGCGAACACCGGGGAGCTGTTTTTT.

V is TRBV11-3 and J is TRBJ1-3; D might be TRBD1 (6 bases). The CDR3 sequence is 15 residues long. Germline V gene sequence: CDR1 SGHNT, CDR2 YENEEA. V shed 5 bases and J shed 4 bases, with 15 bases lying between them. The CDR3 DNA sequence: TGTGCCAGCAGCCCAGGGACAAACCTGGGAAACACCATATATTTT. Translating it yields CASSPGTNLGNTIYF.